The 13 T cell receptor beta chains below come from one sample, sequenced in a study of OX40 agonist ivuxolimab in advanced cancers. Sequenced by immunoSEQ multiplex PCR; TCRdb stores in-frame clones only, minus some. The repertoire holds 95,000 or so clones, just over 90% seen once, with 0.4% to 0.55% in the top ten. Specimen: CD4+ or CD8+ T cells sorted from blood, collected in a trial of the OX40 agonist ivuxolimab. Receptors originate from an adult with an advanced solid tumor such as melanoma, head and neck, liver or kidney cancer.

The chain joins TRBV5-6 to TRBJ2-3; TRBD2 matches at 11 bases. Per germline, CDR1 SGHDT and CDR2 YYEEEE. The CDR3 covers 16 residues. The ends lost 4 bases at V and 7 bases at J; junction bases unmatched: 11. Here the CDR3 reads CASSGEGLADSHTQYF. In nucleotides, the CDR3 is TGTGCCAGCAGCGGTGAGGGACTAGCGGACTCTCATACGCAGTATTTT.

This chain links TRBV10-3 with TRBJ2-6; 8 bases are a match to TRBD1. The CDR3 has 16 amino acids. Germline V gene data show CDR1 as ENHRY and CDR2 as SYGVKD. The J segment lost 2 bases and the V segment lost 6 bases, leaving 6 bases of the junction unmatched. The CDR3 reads CAISSEQGAGANVLTF. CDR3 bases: TGTGCCATCAGCTCAGAACAGGGGGCTGGGGCCAACGTCCTGACTTTC.

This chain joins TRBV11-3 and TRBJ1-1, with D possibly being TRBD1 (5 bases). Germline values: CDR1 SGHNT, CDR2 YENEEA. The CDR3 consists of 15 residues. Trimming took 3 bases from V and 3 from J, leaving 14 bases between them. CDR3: CASSFGEATDTEAFF. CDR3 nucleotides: TGTGCCAGCAGCTTCGGGGAAGCGACAGACACTGAAGCTTTCTTT.

The CDR3 bases are TGTGCCAGCAGAGAACAGGGAAGGTTTGCCCAGTACTTC. It encodes CASREQGRFAQYF. The chain carries TRBV6-5 and TRBJ2-5; maybe TRBD1 (6 bases). V was clipped by 6 bases and J by 9 bases, with 17 bases between them. Germline lookup yields CDR1 MNHEY and CDR2 SVGAGI. CDR3 length: 13 residues.

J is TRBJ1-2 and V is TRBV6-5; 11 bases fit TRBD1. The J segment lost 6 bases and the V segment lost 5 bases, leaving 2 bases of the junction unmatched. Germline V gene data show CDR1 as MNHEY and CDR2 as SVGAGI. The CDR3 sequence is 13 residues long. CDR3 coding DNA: TGTGCCAGCAGTCGGGACAGGGGGAATGGCTACACCTTC. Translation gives CASSRDRGNGYTF.

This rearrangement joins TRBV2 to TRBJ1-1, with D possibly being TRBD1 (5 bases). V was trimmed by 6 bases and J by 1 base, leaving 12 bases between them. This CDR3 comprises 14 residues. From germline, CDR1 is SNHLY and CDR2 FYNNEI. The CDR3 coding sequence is TGTGCCAGCAGGGCTAGACAGCCGAACACTGAAGCTTTCTTT. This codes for CASRARQPNTEAFF.

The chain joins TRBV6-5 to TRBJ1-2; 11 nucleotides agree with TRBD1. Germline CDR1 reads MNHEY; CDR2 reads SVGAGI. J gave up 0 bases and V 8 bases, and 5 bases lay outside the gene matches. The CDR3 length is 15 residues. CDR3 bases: TGTGCCAGCGCAACGGGACAGGGGGCTAACTATGGCTACACCTTC. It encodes CASATGQGANYGYTF.

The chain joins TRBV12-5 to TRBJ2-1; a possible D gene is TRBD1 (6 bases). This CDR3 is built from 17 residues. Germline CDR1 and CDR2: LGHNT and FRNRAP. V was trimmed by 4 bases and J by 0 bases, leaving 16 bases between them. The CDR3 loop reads CASGSNSGVSSYNEQFF. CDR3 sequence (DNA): TGTGCTAGTGGTTCCAACTCAGGGGTGAGCTCCTACAATGAGCAGTTCTTC.

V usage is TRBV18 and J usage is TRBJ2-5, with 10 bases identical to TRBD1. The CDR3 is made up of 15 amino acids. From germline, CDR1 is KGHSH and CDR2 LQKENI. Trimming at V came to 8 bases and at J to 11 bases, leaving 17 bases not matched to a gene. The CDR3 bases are TGTGCCAGCACGCCCCGGGACAGGGGCCTAGGGGAGCAGTACTTC. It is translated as CASTPRDRGLGEQYF.

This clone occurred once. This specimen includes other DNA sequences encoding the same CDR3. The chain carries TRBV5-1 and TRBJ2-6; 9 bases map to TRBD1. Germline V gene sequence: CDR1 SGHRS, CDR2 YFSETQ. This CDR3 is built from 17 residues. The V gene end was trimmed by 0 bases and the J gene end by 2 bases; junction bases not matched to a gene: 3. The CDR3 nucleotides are TGCGCCAGCAGCTTGGTAGGACAGGGGACTGGGGCCAACGTCCTGACTTTC. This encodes CASSLVGQGTGANVLTF.

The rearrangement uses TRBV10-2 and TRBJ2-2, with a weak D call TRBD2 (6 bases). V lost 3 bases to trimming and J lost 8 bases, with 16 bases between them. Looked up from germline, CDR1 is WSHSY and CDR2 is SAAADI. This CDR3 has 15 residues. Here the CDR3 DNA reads TGCGCCAGCAGTGATCCGGGACTGGGTGTGGGGGAGCTGTTTTTT. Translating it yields CASSDPGLGVGELFF.

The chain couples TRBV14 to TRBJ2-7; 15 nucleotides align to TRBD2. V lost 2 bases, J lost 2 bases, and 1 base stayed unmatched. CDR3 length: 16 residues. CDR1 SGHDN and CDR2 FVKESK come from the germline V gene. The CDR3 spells CASSQRTSGRAYEQYF. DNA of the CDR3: TGTGCCAGCAGCCAAAGGACTAGCGGGAGGGCCTACGAGCAGTACTTC.

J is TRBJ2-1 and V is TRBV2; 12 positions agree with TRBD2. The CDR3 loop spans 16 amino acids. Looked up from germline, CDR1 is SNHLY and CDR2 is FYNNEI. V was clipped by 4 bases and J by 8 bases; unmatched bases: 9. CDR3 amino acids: CASSGPWASGRDEQFF. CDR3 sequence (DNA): TGTGCCAGCAGTGGCCCTTGGGCTAGCGGGAGGGATGAGCAGTTCTTC.